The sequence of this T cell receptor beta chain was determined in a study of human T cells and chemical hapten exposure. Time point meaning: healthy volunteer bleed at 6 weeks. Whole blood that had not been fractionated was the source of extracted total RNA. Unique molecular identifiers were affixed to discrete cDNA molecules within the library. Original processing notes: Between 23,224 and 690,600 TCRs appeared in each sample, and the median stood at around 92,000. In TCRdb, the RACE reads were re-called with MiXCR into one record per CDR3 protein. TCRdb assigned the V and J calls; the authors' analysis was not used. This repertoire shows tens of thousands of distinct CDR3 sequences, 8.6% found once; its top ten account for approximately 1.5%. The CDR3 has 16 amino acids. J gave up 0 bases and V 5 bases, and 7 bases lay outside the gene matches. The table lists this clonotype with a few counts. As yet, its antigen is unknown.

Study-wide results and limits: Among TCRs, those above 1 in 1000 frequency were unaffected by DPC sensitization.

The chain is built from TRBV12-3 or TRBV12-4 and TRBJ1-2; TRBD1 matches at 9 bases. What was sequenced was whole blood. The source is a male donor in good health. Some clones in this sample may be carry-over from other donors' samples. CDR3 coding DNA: TGTGCCAGCAGTGGACAGGGGACCTTTCCTAACTATGGCTACACCTTC. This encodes CASSGQGTFPNYGYTF.